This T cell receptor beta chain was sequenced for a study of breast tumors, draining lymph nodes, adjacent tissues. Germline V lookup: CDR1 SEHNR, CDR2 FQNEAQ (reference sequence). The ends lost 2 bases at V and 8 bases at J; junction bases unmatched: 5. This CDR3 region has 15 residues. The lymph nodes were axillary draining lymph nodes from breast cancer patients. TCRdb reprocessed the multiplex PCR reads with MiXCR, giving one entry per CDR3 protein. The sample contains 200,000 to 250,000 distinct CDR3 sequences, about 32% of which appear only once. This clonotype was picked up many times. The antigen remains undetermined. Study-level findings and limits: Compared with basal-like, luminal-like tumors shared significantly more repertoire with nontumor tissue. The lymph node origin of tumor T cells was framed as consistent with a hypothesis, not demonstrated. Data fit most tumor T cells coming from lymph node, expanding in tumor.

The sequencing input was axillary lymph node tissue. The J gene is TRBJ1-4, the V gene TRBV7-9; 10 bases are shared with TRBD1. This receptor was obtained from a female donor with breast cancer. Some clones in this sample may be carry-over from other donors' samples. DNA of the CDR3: TGTGCCAGCAGCTTAAGAGGGACAGGGGAAGAAAAACTGTTTTTT. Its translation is CASSLRGTGEEKLFF. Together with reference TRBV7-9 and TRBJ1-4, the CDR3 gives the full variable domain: DTGVSQNPRHKITKRGQNVTFRCDPISEHNRLYWYRQTLGQGPEFLTYFQNEAQLEKSRLLSDRFSAERPKGSFSTLEIQRTEQGDSAMYLCASSLRGTGEEKLFFGSGTQLSVL.